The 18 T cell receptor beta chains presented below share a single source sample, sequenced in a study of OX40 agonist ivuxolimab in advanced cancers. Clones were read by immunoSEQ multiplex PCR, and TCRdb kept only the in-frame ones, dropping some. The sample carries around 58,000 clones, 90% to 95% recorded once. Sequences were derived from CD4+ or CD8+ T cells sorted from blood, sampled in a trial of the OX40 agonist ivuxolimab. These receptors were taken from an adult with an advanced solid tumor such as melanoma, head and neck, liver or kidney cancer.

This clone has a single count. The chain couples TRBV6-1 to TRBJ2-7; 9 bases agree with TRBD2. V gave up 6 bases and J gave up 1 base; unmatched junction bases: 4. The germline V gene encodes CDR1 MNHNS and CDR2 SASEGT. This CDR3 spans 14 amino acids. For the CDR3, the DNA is TGTGCCAGCAGCCTAGCGGGACTTTCCTACGAGCAGTACTTC. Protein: CASSLAGLSYEQYF.

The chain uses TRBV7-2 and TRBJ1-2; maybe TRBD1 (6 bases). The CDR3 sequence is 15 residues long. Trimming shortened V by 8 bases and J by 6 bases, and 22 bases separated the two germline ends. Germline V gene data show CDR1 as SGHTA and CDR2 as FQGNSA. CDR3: CASYPGDHRADGYTF. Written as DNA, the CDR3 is TGTGCCAGCTACCCTGGGGATCACAGGGCAGATGGCTACACCTTC.

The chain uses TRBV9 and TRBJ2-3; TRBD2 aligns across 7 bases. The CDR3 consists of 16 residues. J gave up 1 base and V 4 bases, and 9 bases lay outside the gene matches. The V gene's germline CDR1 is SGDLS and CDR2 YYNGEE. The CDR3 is CASSPGGGSGTDTQYF. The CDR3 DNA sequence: TGTGCCAGCAGCCCCGGCGGCGGGAGTGGCACAGATACGCAGTATTTT. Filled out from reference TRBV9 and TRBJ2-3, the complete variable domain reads DSGVTQTPKHLITATGQRVTLRCSPRSGDLSVYWYQQSLDQGLQFLIQYYNGEERAKGNILERFSAQQFPDLHSELNLSSLELGDSALYFCASSPGGGSGTDTQYFGPGTRLTVL.

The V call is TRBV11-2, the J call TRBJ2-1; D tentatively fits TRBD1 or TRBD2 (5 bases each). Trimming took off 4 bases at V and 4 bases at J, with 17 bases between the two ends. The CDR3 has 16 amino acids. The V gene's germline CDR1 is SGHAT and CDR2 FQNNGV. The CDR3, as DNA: TGTGCCAGCAGCTCCGAGGTGGGACGTCTTTACAATGAGCAGTTCTTC. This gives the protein CASSSEVGRLYNEQFF.

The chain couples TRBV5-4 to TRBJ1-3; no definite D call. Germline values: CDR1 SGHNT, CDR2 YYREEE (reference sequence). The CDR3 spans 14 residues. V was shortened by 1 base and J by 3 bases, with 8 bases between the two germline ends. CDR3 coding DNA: TGTGCCAGCAGCTTGTGGGGAGGTGGAAACACCATATATTTT. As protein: CASSLWGGGNTIYF.

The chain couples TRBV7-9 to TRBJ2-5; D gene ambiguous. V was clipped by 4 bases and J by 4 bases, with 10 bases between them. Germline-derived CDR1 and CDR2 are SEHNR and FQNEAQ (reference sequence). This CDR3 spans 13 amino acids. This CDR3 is CASSSELRETQYF. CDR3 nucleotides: TGTGCCAGCAGCTCCGAGTTGCGAGAGACCCAGTACTTC.

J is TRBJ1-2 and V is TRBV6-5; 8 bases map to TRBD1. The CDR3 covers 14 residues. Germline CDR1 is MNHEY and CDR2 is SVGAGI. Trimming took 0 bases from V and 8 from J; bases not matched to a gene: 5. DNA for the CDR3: TGTGCCAGCAGTTACTCTCCAGGGGGCAAAGGCTACACCTTC. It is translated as CASSYSPGGKGYTF.

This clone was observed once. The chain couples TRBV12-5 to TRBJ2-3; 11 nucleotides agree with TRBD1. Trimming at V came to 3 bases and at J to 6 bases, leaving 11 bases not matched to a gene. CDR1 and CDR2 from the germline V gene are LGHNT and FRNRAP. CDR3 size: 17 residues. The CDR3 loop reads CASGFTVGDRGADTQYF. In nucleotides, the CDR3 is TGTGCTAGTGGTTTCACCGTAGGGGACAGGGGGGCCGATACGCAGTATTTT. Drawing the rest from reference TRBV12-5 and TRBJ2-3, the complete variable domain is DARVTQTPRHKVTEMGQEVTMRCQPILGHNTVFWYRQTMMQGLELLAYFRNRAPLDDSGMPKDRFSAEMPDATLATLKIQPSEPRDSAVYFCASGFTVGDRGADTQYFGPGTRLTVL.

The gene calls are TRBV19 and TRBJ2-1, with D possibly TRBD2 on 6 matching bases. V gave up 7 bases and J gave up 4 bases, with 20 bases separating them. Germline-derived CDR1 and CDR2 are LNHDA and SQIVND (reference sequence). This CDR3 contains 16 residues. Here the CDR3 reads CASTVGRLAVYNEQFF. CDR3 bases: TGTGCCAGTACGGTGGGAAGGTTAGCGGTGTACAATGAGCAGTTCTTC.

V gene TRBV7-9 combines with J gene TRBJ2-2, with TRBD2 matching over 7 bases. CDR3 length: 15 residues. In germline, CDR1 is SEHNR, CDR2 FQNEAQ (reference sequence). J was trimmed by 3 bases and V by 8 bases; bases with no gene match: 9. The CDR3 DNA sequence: TGTGCCAGCCCCTCGTTTAGCGGGTACACCGGGGAGCTGTTTTTT. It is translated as CASPSFSGYTGELFF.

CDR3 protein: CAWKQGFTGELFF. CDR3 nucleotides: TGTGCCTGGAAACAGGGTTTCACCGGGGAGCTGTTTTTT. J is TRBJ2-2 and V is TRBV30; a possible D gene is TRBD1 (6 bases). The CDR3 is 13 amino acids. V lost 4 bases and J 4 bases, leaving 10 bases between the germline ends. Germline V gives CDR1 GTSNPN, CDR2 SVGIG (reference sequence).

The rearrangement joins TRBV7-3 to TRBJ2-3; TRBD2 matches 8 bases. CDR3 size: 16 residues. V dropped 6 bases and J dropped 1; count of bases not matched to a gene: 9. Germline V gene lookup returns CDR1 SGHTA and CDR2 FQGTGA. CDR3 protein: CASSLERESGTDTQYF. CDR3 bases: TGTGCCAGCAGTTTGGAGCGGGAGAGTGGCACAGATACGCAGTATTTT.

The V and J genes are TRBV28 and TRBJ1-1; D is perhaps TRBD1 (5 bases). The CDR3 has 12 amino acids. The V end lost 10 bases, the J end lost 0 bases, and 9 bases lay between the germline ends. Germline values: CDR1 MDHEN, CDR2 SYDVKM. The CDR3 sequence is CAMRGLNTEAFF. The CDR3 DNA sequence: TGTGCCATGAGGGGTTTGAACACTGAAGCTTTCTTT.

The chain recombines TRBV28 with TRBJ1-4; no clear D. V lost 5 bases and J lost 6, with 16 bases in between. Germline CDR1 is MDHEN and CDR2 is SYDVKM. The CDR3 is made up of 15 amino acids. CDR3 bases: TGTGCCAGCAGTCCCCCCGGTAGGATTGATGAAAAACTGTTTTTT. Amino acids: CASSPPGRIDEKLFF.

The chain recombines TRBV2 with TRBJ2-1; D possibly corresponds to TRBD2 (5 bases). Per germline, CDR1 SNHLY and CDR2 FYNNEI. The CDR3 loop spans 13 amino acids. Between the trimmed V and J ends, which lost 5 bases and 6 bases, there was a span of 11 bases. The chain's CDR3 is CASSRTWGNEQFF. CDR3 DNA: TGTGCCAGCAGTAGGACTTGGGGCAATGAGCAGTTCTTC. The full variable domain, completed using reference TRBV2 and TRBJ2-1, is EPEVTQTPSHQVTQMGQEVILRCVPISNHLYFYWYRQILGQKVEFLVSFYNNEISEKSEIFDDQFSVERPDGSNFTLKIRSTKLEDSAMYFCASSRTWGNEQFFGPGTRLTVL.

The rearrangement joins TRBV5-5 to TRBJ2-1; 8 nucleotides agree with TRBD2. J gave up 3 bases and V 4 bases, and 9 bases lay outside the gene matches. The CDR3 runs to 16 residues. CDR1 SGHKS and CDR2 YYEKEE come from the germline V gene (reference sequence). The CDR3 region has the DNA TGTGCCAGCAGCGAGCTTGCCGGGACTAGCTACAATGAGCAGTTCTTC. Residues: CASSELAGTSYNEQFF.

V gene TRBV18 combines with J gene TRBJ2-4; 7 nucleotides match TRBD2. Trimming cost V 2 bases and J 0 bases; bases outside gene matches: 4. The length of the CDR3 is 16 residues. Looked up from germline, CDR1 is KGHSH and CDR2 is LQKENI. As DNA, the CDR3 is TGTGCCAGCTCACCATTGGCGGGAGAAGCCAAAAACATTCAGTACTTC. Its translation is CASSPLAGEAKNIQYF.

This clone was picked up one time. The CDR3 DNA is TGTGCCAGCAGCCCCGGGAGAGGGACCTACGAGCAGTACTTC. This translates into CASSPGRGTYEQYF. This sequence joins TRBV27 and TRBJ2-7; a possible D gene is TRBD2 (6 bases). V dropped 6 bases and J dropped 2 bases, with 14 bases sitting between them. The CDR3 spans 14 residues. CDR1 and CDR2 (germline): MNHEY, SMNVEV (reference sequence).